This is a list of T cell receptor beta chains from one sample in a study of cytomegalovirus exposure and HLA in healthy donors. Using immunoSEQ multiplex PCR, the repertoire was profiled, and TCRdb retains in-frame clones only, with some absent. The sample records 100,000 or so clones, over 70% being singletons. The sequencing sample was made of PBMCs. Every receptor here comes from a male donor in good health and CMV-seronegative. Each CDR3 is given with its conserved first and last residue. D genes are given only for firm matches. Size tells how often a clone was seen (once, few, many) or the class of an expanded clone, and some rows leave it out.

cdr3_nt	cdr3_aa	v_call	j_call	clone_size	d_call
TGTGCCAGCAGCTGGGGGACTAGCGGGATGCGGTTAGGTAATGAGCAGTTCTTC	CASSWGTSGMRLGNEQFF	TRBV7-2	TRBJ2-1	-	TRBD2
TGTGCCAGCAGCTCATCGACAGGGATGTCCTACGAGCAGTACTTC	CASSSSTGMSYEQYF	TRBV11-1	TRBJ2-7	-	TRBD1
TGTGCCAGCAGTTTCCTCGGGCAGGTATCTAGGGGCACTGAAGCTTTCTTT	CASSFLGQVSRGTEAFF	TRBV27	TRBJ1-1	-	-
TGTGCCAGCAGCCGGACTAGCGTCTCGATCTACGAGCAGTACTTC	CASSRTSVSIYEQYF	TRBV6-5	TRBJ2-7	-	TRBD2
TGTGCCAGCAGTTTAAGAGGGCACCCGAACACCGGGGAGCTGTTTTTT	CASSLRGHPNTGELFF	TRBV28	TRBJ2-2	few	-
TGTGCCAGCGGGGGACTGGCCGTTTACAATGAGCAGTTCTTC	CASGGLAVYNEQFF	TRBV28	TRBJ2-1	-	-
TGTGCCTCTAGGAGCTTTAACACCGGGGAGCTGTTTTTT	CASRSFNTGELFF	TRBV30	TRBJ2-2	-	-
TGTGCCAGCAGCCCGGGACTAGCGGACTACACCGGGGAGCTGTTTTTT	CASSPGLADYTGELFF	TRBV7-9	TRBJ2-2	-	TRBD2
TGTGCCAGCAGCTTGACAGGGAGTCTAGACGGCTACACCTTC	CASSLTGSLDGYTF	TRBV7-6	TRBJ1-2	once	TRBD1
TGTGCCAGCAGTCGCCTAGCAGGGGACACCGGGGAGCTGTTTTTT	CASSRLAGDTGELFF	TRBV6-6	TRBJ2-2	-	-
TGTGCCAGCAGTCCACCCCGGGGACTCTCCTACGAGCAGTACTTC	CASSPPRGLSYEQYF	TRBV6-5	TRBJ2-7	-	-
TGCAGCGTGCGACAGGGGAACACTGAAGCTTTCTTT	CSVRQGNTEAFF	TRBV29-1	TRBJ1-1	-	TRBD1
TGTGCCAGCAGCGCAACGGTAGGGGGTTATGGCTACACCTTC	CASSATVGGYGYTF	TRBV7-3	TRBJ1-2	-	-
TGTGCCAGCAGCTTAATCTCGGGGGAGCAGTACTTC	CASSLISGEQYF	TRBV7-9	TRBJ2-7	-	-
TGTGCCAGCAGTGGGGGACAGGGGTCTACCTTCCGGTTAAAAGAGACCCAGTACTTC	CASSGGQGSTFRLKETQYF	TRBV6-1	TRBJ2-5	-	TRBD1
TGCACCAGCAGCCATGGGAGGAGGAGAGGCTACAATGAGCAGTTCTTC	CTSSHGRRRGYNEQFF	TRBV1	TRBJ2-1	-	-
TGCGCCAGCAGCCAAGATCCTGGACAGGGGGCATTATCTGGAAACACCATATATTTT	CASSQDPGQGALSGNTIYF	TRBV4-1	TRBJ1-3	-	TRBD1